This T cell receptor (beta chain) was documented in a study of shared clonotypes between healthy human individuals. About the study: Per donor, CD8 memory used one plate, CD8 naive used two, CD4 memory used three and CD4 naive used three. Findings of the study overall: Naive subsets generally exceeded memory subsets in estimated richness.

Remarks on this clone: Its specificity is unknown.

The CDR3 covers 13 residues. Between the trimmed V and J ends, which lost 5 bases and 0 bases, there was a span of 7 bases. Germline assignment: CDR1 MNHNS and CDR2 SASEGT. Measured with immunoSEQ multiplex PCR; TCRdb has only the in-frame clones, and not every one. The data show some 1.1 million clones, about 72% seen once. Healthy and HIV-negative, the adult donors had no recent acute infections or vaccinations. This TCR was sampled from a man between 18 and 35 years old in good health. Some clones in this sample may be carry-over from other donors' samples. The sample taken for sequencing was memory CD4+ T cells from PBMCs. The subset denotes: CD45RA-negative fraction. The J gene is TRBJ1-1, the V gene TRBV6-1, with no clear D. The CDR3: CASSSEMNTEAFF. The CDR3, as DNA: TGTGCCAGCAGTTCGGAAATGAACACTGAAGCTTTCTTT.